The sequence of this T cell receptor beta chain was determined in a study of T cells after yellow fever vaccination. The CDR3 runs 21 residues. CDR1 is SGHTA, CDR2 FQGNSA, per germline. Germline trimming cut 1 base from V and 5 bases from J; bases unmatched to any gene: 24. TCRdb redid the calling of the 5' RACE reads with MiXCR, one entry per CDR3 protein. In the table there are 620,000 or so distinct CDR3 sequences, about 17% of which are singletons. The receptor was isolated from a man aged 18 to 30 who received the YFV17D yellow fever vaccine. The source material was PBMCs, sampled more than 4 days after the first yellow fever vaccination. The genes are TRBV7-2 and TRBJ2-7, with 9 positions matching TRBD2. The CDR3 is CASSLGLIGQRGVLAFDEQYV. The CDR3 DNA reads as TGTGCCAGCAGCTTAGGGCTTATTGGACAGCGGGGGGTTCTCGCGTTCGACGAGCAGTACGTC.